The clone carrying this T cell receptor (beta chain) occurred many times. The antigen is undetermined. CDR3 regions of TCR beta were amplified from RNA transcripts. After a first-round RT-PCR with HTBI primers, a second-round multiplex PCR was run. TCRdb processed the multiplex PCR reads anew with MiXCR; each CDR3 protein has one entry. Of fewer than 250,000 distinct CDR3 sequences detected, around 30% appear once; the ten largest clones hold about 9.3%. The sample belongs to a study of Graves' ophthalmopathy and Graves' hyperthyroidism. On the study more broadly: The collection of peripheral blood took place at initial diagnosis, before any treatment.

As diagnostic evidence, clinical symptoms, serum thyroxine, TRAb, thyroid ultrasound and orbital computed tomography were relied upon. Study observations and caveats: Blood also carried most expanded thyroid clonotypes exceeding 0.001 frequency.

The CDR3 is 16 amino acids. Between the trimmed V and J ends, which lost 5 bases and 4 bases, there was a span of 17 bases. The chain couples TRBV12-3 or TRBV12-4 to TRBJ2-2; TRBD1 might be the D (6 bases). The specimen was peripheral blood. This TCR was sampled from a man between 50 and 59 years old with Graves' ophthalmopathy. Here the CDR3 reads CASSPLSMTGTGELFF. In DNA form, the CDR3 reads TGTGCCAGCAGTCCACTGAGCATGACAGGCACCGGGGAGCTGTTTTTT.